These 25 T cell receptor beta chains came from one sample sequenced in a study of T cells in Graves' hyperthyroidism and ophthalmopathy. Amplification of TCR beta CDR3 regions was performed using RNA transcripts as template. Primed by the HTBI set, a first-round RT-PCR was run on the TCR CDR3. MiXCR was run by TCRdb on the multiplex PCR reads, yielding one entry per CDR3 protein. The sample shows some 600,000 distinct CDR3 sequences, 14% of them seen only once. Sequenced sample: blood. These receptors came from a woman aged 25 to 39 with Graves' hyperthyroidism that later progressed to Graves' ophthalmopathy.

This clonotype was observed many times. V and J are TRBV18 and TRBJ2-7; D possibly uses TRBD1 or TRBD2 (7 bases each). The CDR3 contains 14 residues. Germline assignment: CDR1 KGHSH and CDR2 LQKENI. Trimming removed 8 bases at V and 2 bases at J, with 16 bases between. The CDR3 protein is CASQGGSGPYEQYF. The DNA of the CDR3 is TGTGCCAGCCAGGGGGGGAGTGGCCCCTACGAGCAGTACTTC.

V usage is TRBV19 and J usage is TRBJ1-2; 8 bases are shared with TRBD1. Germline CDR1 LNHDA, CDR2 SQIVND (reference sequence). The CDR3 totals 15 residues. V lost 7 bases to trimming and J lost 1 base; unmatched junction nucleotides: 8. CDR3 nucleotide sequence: TGTGCCAGTAATGCCGGGACAGGTTTTAACTATGGCTACACCTTC. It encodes CASNAGTGFNYGYTF.

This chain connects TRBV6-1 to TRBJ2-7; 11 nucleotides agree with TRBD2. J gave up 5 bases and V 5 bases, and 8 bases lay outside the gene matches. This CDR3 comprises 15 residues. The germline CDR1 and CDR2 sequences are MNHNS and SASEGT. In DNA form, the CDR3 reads TGTGCCAGCAGTAGACTAGCGGGATATTCCGACGAGCAGTACTTC. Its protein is CASSRLAGYSDEQYF.

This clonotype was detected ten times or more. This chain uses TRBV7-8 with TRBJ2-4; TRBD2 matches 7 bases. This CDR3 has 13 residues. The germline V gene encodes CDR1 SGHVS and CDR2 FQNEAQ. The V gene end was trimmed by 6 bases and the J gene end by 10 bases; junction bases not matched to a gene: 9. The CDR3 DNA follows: TGTGCCAGCAGTTGGGGGGGTTTGGGAATTCAGTACTTC. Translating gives CASSWGGLGIQYF. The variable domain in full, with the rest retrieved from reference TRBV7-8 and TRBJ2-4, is GAGVSQSPRYKVAKRGQDVALRCDPISGHVSLFWYQQALGQGPEFLTYFQNEAQLDKSGLPSDRFFAERPEGSVSTLKIQRTQQEDSAVYLCASSWGGLGIQYFGAGTRLSVL.

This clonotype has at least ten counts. This chain's CDR3 is CASTRDSAGVSYEQYF. CDR3 coding DNA: TGTGCCAGCACCCGCGACTCAGCGGGAGTGTCCTACGAGCAGTACTTC. The V gene is TRBV28, the J gene TRBJ2-7; 8 positions match TRBD2. V was clipped by 7 bases and J by 1 base; unmatched bases: 12. The germline CDR1 and CDR2 sequences are MDHEN and SYDVKM. The CDR3 has 16 residues. The entire variable domain, with the rest obtained from reference TRBV28 and TRBJ2-7, is as follows: DVKVTQSSRYLVKRTGEKVFLECVQDMDHENMFWYRQDPGLGLRLIYFSYDVKMKEKGDIPEGYSVSREKKERFSLILESASTNQTSMYLCASTRDSAGVSYEQYFGPGTRLTVT.

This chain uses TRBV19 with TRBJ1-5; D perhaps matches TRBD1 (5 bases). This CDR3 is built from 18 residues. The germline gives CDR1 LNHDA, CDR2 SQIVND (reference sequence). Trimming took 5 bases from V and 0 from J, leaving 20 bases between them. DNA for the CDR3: TGTGCCAGTAGTGATGATCCACCCGGGACTTATAGCAATCAGCCCCAGCATTTT. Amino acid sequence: CASSDDPPGTYSNQPQHF.

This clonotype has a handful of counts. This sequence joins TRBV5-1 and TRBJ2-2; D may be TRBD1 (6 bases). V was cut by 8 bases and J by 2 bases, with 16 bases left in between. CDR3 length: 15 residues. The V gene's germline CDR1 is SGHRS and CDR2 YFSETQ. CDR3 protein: CASKQGVGNTGELFF. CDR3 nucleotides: TGCGCCAGTAAACAGGGAGTAGGAAACACCGGGGAGCTGTTTTTT. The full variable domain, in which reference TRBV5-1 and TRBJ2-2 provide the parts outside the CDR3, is KAGVTQTPRYLIKTRGQQVTLSCSPISGHRSVSWYQQTPGQGLQFLFEYFSETQRNKGNFPGRFSGRQFSNSRSEMNVSTLELGDSALYLCASKQGVGNTGELFFGEGSRLTVL.

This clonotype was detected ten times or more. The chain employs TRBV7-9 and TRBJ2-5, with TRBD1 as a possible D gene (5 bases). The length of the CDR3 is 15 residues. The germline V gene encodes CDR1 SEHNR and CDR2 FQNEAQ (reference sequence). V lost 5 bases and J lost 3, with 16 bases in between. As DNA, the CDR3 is TGTGCCAGCAGCCCAGAGGATGGCAGGGAAGAGACCCAGTACTTC. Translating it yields CASSPEDGREETQYF.

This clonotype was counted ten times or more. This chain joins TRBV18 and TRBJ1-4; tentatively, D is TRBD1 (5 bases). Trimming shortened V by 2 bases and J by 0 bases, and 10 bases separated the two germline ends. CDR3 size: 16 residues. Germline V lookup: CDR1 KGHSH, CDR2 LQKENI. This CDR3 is CASSPRDATTNEKLFF. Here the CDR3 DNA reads TGTGCCAGCTCACCAAGGGACGCAACAACTAATGAAAAACTGTTTTTT.

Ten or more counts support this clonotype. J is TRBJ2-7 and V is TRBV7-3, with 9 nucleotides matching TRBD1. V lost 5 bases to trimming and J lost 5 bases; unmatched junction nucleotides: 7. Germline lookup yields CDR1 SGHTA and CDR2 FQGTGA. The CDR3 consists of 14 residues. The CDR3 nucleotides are TGTGCCAGCAGCGCGGGACAGGGATCCCACGAGCAGTACTTC. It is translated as CASSAGQGSHEQYF.

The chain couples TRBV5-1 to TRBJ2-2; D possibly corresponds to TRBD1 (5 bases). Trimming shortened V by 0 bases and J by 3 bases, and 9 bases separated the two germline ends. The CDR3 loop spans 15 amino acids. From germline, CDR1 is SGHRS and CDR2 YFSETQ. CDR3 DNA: TGCGCCAGCAGCTTGGGAGGACAAGACACCGGGGAGCTGTTTTTT. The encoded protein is CASSLGGQDTGELFF.

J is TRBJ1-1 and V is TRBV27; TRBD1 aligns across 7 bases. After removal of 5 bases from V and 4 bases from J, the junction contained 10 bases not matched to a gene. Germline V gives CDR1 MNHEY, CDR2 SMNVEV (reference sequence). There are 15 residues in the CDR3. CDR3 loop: CASSLLRGSTTEAFF. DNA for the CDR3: TGTGCCAGCAGTCTACTCAGGGGGAGCACCACTGAAGCTTTCTTT.

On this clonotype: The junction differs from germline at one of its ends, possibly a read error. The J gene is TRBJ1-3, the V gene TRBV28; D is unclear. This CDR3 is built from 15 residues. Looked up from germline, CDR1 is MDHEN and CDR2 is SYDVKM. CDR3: CASSEQTHSGDTIYF. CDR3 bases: TGTGCCAGCAGTGAACAGACTCACTCTGGAGACACCATATATTTT.

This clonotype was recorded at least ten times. DNA of the CDR3: TGCGCCAGCAGCCAAGGGCCAGTTGTGGACAGGGGCGACGAGCAGTACTTC. It translates to CASSQGPVVDRGDEQYF. The chain joins TRBV4-1 to TRBJ2-7; the match to TRBD1 covers 9 bases. After removal of 1 base from V and 5 bases from J, the junction contained 12 bases not matched to a gene. Germline-derived CDR1 and CDR2 are MGHRA and YSYEKL. The CDR3 totals 17 residues.

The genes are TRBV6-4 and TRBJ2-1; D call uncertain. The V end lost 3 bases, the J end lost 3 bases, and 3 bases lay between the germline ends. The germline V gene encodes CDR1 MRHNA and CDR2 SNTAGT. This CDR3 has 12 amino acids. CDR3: CASSDGYNEQFF. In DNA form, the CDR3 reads TGTGCCAGCAGTGATGGCTACAATGAGCAGTTCTTC.

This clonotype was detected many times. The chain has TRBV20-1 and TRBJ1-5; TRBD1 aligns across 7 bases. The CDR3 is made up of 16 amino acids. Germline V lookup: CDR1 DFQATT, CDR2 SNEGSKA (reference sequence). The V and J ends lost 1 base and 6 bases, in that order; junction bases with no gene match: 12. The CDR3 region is CSARGLGGGGGQPQHF. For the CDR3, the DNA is TGCAGTGCTAGAGGTCTGGGAGGGGGCGGGGGTCAGCCCCAGCATTTT.

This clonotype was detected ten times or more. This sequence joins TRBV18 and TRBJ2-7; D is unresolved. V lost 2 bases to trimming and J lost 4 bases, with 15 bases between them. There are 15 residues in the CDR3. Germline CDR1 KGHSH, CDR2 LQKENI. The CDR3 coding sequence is TGTGCCAGCTCACCATATTCCCAGGCTACTTACGAGCAGTACTTC. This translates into CASSPYSQATYEQYF.

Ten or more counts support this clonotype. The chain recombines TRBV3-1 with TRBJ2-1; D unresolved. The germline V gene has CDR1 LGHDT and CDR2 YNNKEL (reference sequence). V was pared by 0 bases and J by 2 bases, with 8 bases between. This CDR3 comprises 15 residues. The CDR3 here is CASSQDAETYNEQFF. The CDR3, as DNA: TGTGCCAGCAGCCAAGATGCGGAGACCTACAATGAGCAGTTCTTC.

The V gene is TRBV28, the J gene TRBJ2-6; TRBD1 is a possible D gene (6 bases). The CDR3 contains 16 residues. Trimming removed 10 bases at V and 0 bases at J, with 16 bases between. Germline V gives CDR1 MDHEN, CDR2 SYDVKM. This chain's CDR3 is CATEGQILSGANVLTF. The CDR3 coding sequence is TGTGCCACAGAAGGACAGATACTCTCTGGGGCCAACGTCCTGACTTTC.

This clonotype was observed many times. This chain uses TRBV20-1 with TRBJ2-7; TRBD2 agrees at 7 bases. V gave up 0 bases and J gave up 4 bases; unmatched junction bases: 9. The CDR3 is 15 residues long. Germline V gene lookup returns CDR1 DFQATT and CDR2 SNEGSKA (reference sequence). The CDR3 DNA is TGCAGTGCTAGAGATCCAGGCGGGAGCGGGTACGAGCAGTACTTC. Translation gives CSARDPGGSGYEQYF.

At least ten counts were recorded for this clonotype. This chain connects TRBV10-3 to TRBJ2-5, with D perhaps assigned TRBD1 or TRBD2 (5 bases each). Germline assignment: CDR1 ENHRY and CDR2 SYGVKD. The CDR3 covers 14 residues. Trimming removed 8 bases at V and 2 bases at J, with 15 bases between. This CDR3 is CAIGVGTPQETQYF. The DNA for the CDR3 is TGTGCCATCGGGGTCGGGACGCCGCAAGAGACCCAGTACTTC.

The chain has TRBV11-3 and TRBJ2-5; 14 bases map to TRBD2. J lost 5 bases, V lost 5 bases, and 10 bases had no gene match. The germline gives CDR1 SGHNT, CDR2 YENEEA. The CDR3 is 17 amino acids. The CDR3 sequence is CASSGTSGSRLGETQYF. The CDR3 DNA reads TGTGCCAGCAGCGGGACTAGCGGGAGTCGGTTGGGGGAGACCCAGTACTTC.

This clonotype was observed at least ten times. The CDR3 region is CASTPGQGPSYEQYF. CDR3 sequence (DNA): TGTGCCAGCACCCCGGGACAGGGGCCCTCCTACGAGCAGTACTTC. This chain uses TRBV9 with TRBJ2-7; 10 nucleotides align to TRBD1. The ends lost 6 bases at V and 0 bases at J; junction bases unmatched: 6. The length of the CDR3 is 15 residues. CDR1 and CDR2 (germline): SGDLS, YYNGEE.

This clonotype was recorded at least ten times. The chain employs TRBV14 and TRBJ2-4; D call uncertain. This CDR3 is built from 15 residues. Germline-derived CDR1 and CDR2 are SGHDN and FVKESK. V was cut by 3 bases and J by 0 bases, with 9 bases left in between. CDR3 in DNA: TGTGCCAGCAGCCACCCGACGGGAGCCAAAAACATTCAGTACTTC. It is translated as CASSHPTGAKNIQYF.

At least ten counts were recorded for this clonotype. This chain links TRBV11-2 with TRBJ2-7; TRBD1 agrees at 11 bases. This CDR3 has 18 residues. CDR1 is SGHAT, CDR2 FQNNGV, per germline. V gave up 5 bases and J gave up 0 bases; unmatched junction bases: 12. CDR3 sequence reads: CASSPDRGRPRSSYEQYF. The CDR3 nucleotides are TGTGCCAGCAGCCCGGACAGGGGGCGCCCCAGGAGCTCCTACGAGCAGTACTTC.